This T cell receptor (beta chain) was sequenced during a study of control samples from healthy donors and cancer patients. V shed 0 bases and J shed 6 bases, with 5 bases lying between them. The CDR3 has 12 amino acids. The germline gives CDR1 MNHNS, CDR2 SASEGT. The repertoire was sequenced with immunoSEQ multiplex PCR; TCRdb's copy has only in-frame clones and lacks some. Of 100,000 to 150,000 clones in the sample, roughly 90% were seen once. The receptor was derived from a woman in her forties or fifties in good health. The chain employs TRBV6-1 and TRBJ1-1; D is uncertain. Sequencing was performed on blood. CDR3 in DNA: TGTGCCAGCAGTGAAGCGTTGGCTGAAGCTTTCTTT. Translation gives CASSEALAEAFF.